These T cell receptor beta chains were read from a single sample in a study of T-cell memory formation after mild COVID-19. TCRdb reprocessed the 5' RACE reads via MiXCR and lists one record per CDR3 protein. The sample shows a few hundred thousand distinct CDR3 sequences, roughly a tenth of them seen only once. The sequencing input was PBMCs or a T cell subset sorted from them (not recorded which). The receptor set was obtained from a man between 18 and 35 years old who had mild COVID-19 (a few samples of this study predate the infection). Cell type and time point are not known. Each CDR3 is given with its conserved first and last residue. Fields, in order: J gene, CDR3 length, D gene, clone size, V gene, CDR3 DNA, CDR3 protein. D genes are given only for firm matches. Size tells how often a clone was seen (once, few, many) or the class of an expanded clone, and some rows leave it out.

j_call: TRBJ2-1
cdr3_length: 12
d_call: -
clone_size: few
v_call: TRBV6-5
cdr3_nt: TGTGCCAGCAGCTCTGGACGTCTAGAGCAGTTCTTC
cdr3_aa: CASSSGRLEQFF

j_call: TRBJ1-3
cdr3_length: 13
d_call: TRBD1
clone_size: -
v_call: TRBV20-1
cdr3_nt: TGCAGTGCCAGGACAGGGAGTGGAAACACCATATATTTT
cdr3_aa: CSARTGSGNTIYF

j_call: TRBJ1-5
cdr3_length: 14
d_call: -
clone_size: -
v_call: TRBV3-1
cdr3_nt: TGTGCCAGCAGCCTAGGGGCCGCAAATCAGCCCCAGCATTTT
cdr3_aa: CASSLGAANQPQHF

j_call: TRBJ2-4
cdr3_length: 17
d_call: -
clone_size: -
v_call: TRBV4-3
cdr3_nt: TGCGCCAGCAGCCAAGTTAATCGGGGGAGCGACTGGAACATTCAGTACTTC
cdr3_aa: CASSQVNRGSDWNIQYF

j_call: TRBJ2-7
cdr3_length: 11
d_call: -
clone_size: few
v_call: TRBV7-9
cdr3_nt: TGTGCCAGCGGCCACTCCTACGAGCAGTACTTC
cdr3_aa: CASGHSYEQYF

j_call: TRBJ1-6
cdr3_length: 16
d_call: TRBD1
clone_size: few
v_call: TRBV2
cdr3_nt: TGTGCCAGCATCCCAGGCCGGGGACAGAATAATTCACCCCTCCACTTT
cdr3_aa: CASIPGRGQNNSPLHF

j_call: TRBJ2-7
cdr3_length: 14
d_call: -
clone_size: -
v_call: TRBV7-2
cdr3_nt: TGTGCCAGCAGCTTAGACCCGAACTCCTACGAGCAGTACTTC
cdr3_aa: CASSLDPNSYEQYF

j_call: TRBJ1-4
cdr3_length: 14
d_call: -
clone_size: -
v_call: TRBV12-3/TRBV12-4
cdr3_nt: TGTGCCAGCAGTTTGAAGGGGCTACCTGAAAAACTGTTTTTT
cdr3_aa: CASSLKGLPEKLFF

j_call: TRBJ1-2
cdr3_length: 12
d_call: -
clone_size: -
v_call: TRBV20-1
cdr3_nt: TGCAGTGCGGAGGACTCTGGAAAAGGCTACACCTTC
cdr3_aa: CSAEDSGKGYTF

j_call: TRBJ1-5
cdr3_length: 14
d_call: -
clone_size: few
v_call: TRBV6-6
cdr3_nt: TGTGCCAGCAGTTACGGCGGGGACAATCAGCCCCAGCATTTT
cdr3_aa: CASSYGGDNQPQHF

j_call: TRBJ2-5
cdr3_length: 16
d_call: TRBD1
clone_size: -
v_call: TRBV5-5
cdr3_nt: TGTGCCAGCAGTCCACCGCCGGGACAGGGGGCAGAGACCCAGTACTTC
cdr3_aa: CASSPPPGQGAETQYF

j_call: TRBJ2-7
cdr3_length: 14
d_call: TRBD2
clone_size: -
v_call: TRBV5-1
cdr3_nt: TGCGCCAGCAGCGGTTCGGGGGGGCCCGCCGAGCAGTACTTC
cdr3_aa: CASSGSGGPAEQYF

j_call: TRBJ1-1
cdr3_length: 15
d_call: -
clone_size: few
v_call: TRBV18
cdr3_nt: TGTGCCAGCTCACCACCTAACACAGGGTACACTGAAGCTTTCTTT
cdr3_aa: CASSPPNTGYTEAFF

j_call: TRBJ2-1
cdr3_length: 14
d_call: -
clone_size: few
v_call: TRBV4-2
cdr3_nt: TGTGCCTTCGCTCCTCCGGGACCCCACAATGAGCAGTTCTTC
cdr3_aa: CAFAPPGPHNEQFF

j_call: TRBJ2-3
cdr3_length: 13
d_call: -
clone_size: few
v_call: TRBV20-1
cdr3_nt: TGCAGTGCTAGAGTCGGGAGCACAGATACGCAGTATTTT
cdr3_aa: CSARVGSTDTQYF

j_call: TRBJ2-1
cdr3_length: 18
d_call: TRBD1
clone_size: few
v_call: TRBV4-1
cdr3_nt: TGCGCCAGCAGCCCCCGGGATCCCGGACAGGGAATAAACAATGAGCAGTTCTTC
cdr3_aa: CASSPRDPGQGINNEQFF

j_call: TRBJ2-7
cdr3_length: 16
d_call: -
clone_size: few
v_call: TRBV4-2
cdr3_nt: TGTGCCAGCAGCCATCAACCTGGGGCAGGACGGTACGAGCAGTACTTC
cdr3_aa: CASSHQPGAGRYEQYF

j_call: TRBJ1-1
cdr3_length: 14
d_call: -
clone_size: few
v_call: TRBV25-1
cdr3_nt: TGTGCCAGCAGTGAAGCGGGGTCGAACACTGAAGCTTTCTTT
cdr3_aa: CASSEAGSNTEAFF

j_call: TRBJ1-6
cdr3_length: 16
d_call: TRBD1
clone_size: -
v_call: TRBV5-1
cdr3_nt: TGCGCCAGCAGCCCCAGGGGGGGCTTGGATAATTCACCCCTCCACTTT
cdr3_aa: CASSPRGGLDNSPLHF

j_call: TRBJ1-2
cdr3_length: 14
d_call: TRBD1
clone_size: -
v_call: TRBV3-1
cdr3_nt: TGTGCCAGCAGCCAAGCGACAGGGTACCCAGGCTACACCTTC
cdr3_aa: CASSQATGYPGYTF

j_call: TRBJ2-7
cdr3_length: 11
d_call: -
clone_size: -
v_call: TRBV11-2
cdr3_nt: TGTGCCAGCAGCAACTACTACGAGCAGTACTTC
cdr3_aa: CASSNYYEQYF

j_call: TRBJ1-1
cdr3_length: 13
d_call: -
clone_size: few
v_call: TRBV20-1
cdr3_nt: TGCAGTGCTAGTTTCCAGGGCGGCACTGAAGCTTTCTTT
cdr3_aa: CSASFQGGTEAFF

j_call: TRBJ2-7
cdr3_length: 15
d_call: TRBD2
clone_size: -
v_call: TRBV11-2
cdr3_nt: TGTGCCAGCAGCTCGCTAGCGGGGGGTAACTACGAGCAGTACTTC
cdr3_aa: CASSSLAGGNYEQYF

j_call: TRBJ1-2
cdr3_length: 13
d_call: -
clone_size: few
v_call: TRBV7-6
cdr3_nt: TGTGCCAGCAGCCTTTCACAAAACTATGGCTACACCTTC
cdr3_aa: CASSLSQNYGYTF

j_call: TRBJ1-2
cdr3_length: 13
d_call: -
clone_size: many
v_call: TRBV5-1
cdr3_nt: TGCGCCAGCAGCTTGGAACAGAACTATGGCTACACCTTC
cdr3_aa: CASSLEQNYGYTF

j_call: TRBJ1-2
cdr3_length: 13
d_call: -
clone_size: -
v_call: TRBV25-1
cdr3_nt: TGTGCCAGCAGGGAACCCGAGGGCTATGGCTACACCTTC
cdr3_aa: CASREPEGYGYTF

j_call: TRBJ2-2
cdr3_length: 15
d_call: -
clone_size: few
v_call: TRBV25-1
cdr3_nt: TGTGCCAGCAGTGAATCCGGCAGGGGGGCCGGGGAGCTGTTTTTT
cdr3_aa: CASSESGRGAGELFF

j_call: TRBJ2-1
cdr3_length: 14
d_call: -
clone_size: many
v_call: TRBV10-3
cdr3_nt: TGTGCCGCGCTCGAACCGGGGCTTACCAATGAGCAGTTCTTC
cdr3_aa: CAALEPGLTNEQFF

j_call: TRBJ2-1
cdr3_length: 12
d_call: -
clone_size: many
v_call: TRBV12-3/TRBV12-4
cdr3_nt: TGTGCCAGCAGTTTTTTGGGCAATGAGCAGTTCTTC
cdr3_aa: CASSFLGNEQFF

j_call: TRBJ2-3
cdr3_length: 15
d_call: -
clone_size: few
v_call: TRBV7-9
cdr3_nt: TGTGCCAGCAGTCACAGATGGCAGGGACCAGATACGCAGTATTTT
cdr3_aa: CASSHRWQGPDTQYF

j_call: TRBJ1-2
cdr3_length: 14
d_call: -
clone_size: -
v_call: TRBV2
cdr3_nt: TGTGCCAGCAGTCCCCTTGGGACAAGCTATGGCTACACCTTC
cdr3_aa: CASSPLGTSYGYTF

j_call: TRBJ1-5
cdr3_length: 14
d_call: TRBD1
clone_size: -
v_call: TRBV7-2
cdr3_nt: TGTGCCAGCAGCCCCCGGGACAGTCGGCAGCCCCAGCATTTT
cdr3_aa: CASSPRDSRQPQHF

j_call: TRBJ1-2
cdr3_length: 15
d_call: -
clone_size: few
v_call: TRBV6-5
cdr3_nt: TGTGCCAGCAGCCTAAGAAAGCGAGGGGACTATGGCTACACCTTC
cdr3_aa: CASSLRKRGDYGYTF

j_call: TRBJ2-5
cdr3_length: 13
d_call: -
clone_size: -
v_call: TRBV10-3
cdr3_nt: TGTGCCATCAGGGTTGCGGGCGAAGAGACCCAGTACTTC
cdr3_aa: CAIRVAGEETQYF

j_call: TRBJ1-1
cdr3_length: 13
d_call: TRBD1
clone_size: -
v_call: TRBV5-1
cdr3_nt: TGCGCCAGCAGCAGGACAGGGTCGGCTGAAGCTTTCTTT
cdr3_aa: CASSRTGSAEAFF

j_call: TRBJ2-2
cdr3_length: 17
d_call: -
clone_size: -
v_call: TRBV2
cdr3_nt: TGTGCCAGCAGCATTCCCAGAGACCGTGGGAACACCGGGGAGCTGTTTTTT
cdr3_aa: CASSIPRDRGNTGELFF

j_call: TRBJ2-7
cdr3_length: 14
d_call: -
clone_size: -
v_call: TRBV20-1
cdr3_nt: TGCAGTGCTAGAGATTCCCAGGGGCACTACGAGCAGTACTTC
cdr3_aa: CSARDSQGHYEQYF

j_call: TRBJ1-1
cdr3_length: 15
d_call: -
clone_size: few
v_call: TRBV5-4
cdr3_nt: TGTGCCAGCAGCTGGAGGGAGGGATGGACCACTGAAGCTTTCTTT
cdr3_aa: CASSWREGWTTEAFF

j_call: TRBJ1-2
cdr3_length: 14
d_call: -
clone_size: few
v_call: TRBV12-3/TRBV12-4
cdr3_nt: TGTGCCAGCAGTCAGGGGCGGCGGTATGGTGGCTACACCTTC
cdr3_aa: CASSQGRRYGGYTF

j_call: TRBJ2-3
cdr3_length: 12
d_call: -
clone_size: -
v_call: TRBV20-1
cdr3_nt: TGCAGTGCTAGAGAATCGCGGGATACGCAGTATTTT
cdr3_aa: CSARESRDTQYF

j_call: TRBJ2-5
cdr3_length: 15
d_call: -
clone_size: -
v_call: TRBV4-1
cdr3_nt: TGCGCCAGCAGCCAAGATCCCGGGGACCAAGAGACCCAGTACTTC
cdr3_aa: CASSQDPGDQETQYF

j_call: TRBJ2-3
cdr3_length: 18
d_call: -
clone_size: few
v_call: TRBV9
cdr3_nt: TGTGCCAGCAGCGCTTCGGTCGGGGGCCTACGGCCCACAGATACGCAGTATTTT
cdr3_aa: CASSASVGGLRPTDTQYF

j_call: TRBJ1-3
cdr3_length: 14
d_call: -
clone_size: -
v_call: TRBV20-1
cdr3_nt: TGCAGTGCTAGAGTGGGAGGAAGTGGAAACACCATATATTTT
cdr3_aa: CSARVGGSGNTIYF

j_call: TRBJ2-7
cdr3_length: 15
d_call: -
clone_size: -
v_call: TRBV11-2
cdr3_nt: TGTGCCAGCAGCTTATTCGGGGTGAGCTCCTACGAGCAGTACTTC
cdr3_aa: CASSLFGVSSYEQYF

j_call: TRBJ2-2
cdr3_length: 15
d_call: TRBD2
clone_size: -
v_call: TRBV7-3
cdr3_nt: TGTGCCAGCAGCTCAGGGACTAGCCAGACCGGGGAGCTGTTTTTT
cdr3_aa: CASSSGTSQTGELFF

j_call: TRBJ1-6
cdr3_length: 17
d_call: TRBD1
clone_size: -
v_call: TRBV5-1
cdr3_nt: TGCGCCAGCAGCTTATTTTCTCTCGGGACAGGGTTATCACCCCTCCACTTT
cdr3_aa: CASSLFSLGTGLSPLHF

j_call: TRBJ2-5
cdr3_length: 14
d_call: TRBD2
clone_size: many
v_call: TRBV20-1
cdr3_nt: TGCAGTGCTAGGTCCGGACTAGATCGGGAGACCCAGTACTTC
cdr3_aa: CSARSGLDRETQYF

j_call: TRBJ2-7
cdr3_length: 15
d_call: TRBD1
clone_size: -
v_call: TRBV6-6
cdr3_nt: TGTGCCAGCAGGTACCAGGGGGACAGGGCCTACGAGCAGTACTTC
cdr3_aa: CASRYQGDRAYEQYF

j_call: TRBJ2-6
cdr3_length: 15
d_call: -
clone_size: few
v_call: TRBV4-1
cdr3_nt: TGCGCCAGCAGCCAAGTCGGGGTTGGGGCCAACGTCCTGACTTTC
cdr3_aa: CASSQVGVGANVLTF

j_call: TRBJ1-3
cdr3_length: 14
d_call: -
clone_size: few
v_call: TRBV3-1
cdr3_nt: TGTGCCAGCAGCCACAGGGGTTCGGAAAAAACCATATATTTT
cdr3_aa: CASSHRGSEKTIYF

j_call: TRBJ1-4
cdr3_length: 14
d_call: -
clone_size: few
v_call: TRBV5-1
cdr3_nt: TGCGCCAGCAGCTTACAGGGATCTTTAGAAAAACTGTTTTTT
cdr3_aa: CASSLQGSLEKLFF

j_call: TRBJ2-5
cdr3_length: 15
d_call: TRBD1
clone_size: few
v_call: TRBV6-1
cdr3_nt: TGTGCCAGCAGTGCACAGGGGATTATATCAGAGACCCAGTACTTC
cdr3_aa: CASSAQGIISETQYF

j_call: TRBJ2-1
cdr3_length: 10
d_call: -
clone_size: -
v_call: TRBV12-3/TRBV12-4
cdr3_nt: TGTGCCAGCAAAAACAATGAGCAGTTCTTC
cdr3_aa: CASKNNEQFF

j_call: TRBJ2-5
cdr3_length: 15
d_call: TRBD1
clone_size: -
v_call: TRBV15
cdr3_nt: TGTGCCACCAGCGGTGAGGACAGGGCCGAAGAGACCCAGTACTTC
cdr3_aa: CATSGEDRAEETQYF